One and the same sample provided the 7 T cell receptor beta chains below, sequenced in a study of blood T cell repertoires in COVID-19. Repertoires were generated with immunoSEQ multiplex PCR, while TCRdb's copy carries only in-frame clones and drops some. The table records fewer than 250,000 clones, around 88% of them present only once. The sequencing sample was made of PBMCs or T cells enriched from blood (not recorded which). The receptors originated from a woman aged 45 to 65 with acute COVID-19.

The chain is built from TRBV6-5 and TRBJ2-2, with 7 bases lining up with TRBD1. Germline CDR1 and CDR2: MNHEY and SVGAGI. V dropped 3 bases and J dropped 0; count of bases not matched to a gene: 1. The CDR3 is 15 residues long. The CDR3 DNA sequence: TGTGCCAGCAGTTATGGGACAGCGAACACCGGGGAGCTGTTTTTT. Translating it yields CASSYGTANTGELFF.

The genes are TRBV28 and TRBJ1-4; no firm D call. The germline V gene has CDR1 MDHEN and CDR2 SYDVKM. The CDR3 sequence is 12 residues long. V lost 5 bases, J lost 13 bases, and 14 bases lay in between. The chain's CDR3 is CASSLNGRGLFF. DNA for the CDR3: TGTGCCAGCAGTCTAAACGGGCGGGGACTGTTTTTT.

In this sample, this clone turned up a few times. V is TRBV10-3 and J is TRBJ2-7; 8 bases agree with TRBD1. V dropped 3 bases and J dropped 3; count of bases not matched to a gene: 10. Germline V gives CDR1 ENHRY, CDR2 SYGVKD. CDR3 size: 16 residues. The DNA for the CDR3 is TGTGCCATCAGTGACCCGGGACAGGCAAGGGGCTACGAGCAGTACTTC. It is translated as CAISDPGQARGYEQYF.

This chain links TRBV3-1 (or the pseudogene TRBV3-2) with TRBJ1-1; a possible D gene is TRBD1 (6 bases). Germline V gene sequence: CDR1 LGHDT, CDR2 YNNKEL (reference sequence). The CDR3 runs 16 residues. V was clipped by 1 base and J by 0 bases, with 12 bases between them. As DNA, the CDR3 is TGTGCCAGCAGCCAAGGCAGGGGAATTATGAACACTGAAGCTTTCTTT. Its translation: CASSQGRGIMNTEAFF.

There are a few counts of this clone. The V call is TRBV7-2, the J call TRBJ1-4, with 7 bases lining up with TRBD1. The CDR3 runs to 16 residues. Unmatched junction bases numbered 15, after V lost 2 bases and J lost 12 bases. CDR1 and CDR2 from the germline V gene are SGHTA and FQGNSA. CDR3: CASSLFVGGPQGELFF. The CDR3 DNA follows: TGTGCCAGCAGCTTATTCGTAGGGGGTCCTCAGGGGGAACTGTTTTTT.

The chain links TRBV11-2 to TRBJ2-2, with D hard to call. CDR3 length: 18 amino acids. The germline CDR1 and CDR2 sequences are SGHAT and FQNNGV. V was clipped by 5 bases and J by 5 bases, with 24 bases between them. In DNA, the CDR3 is TGTGCCAGCAGCAAAATTAGTGGCAGAGGTCGAGTTACCGGGGAGCTGTTTTTT. Its translation is CASSKISGRGRVTGELFF.

The J gene is TRBJ2-7, the V gene TRBV19; TRBD1 might be the D (6 bases). Trimming removed 4 bases from V and 0 bases from J, with 13 bases in between. The CDR3 is 15 residues long. CDR1 LNHDA and CDR2 SQIVND come from the germline V gene (reference sequence). The CDR3 spells CASSTGGQTSYEQYF. The CDR3 nucleotides read TGTGCCAGTAGTACCGGCGGACAGACCTCCTACGAGCAGTACTTC. Supplemented by reference TRBV19 and TRBJ2-7, the full variable domain reads DGGITQSPKYLFRKEGQNVTLSCEQNLNHDAMYWYRQDPGQGLRLIYYSQIVNDFQKGDIAEGYSVSREKKESFPLTVTSAQKNPTAFYLCASSTGGQTSYEQYFGPGTRLTVT.